This entry lists 31 T cell receptor beta chains sequenced from one sample in a study of response to subunit inactivated influenza vaccine. TCRdb analysed the RT-PCR reads with MiXCR anew, one entry per CDR3 protein. The sample lists some 600,000 distinct CDR3 sequences, 13% to 15% occurring once. The material was PBMCs from blood, obtained 14 days before vaccination. The receptors stem from a man over 45 who received an inactivated influenza vaccine.

The chain couples TRBV6-2 or TRBV6-3 to TRBJ2-7, with 12 bases that match TRBD2. This CDR3 has 16 residues. The V gene end was trimmed by 6 bases and the J gene end by 3 bases; junction bases not matched to a gene: 9. The germline CDR1 and CDR2 sequences are MNHEY and SVGEGT. The DNA of the CDR3 is TGTGCCAGCAGCGATAGGACTAGCGGGATGATCTACGAGCAGTACTTC. It encodes CASSDRTSGMIYEQYF.

This clonotype has a handful of counts. This chain uses TRBV28 with TRBJ2-5; D perhaps matches TRBD2 (5 bases). The CDR3 runs 15 residues. The V gene lost 1 base and the J gene lost 4 bases, with 13 bases spanning the gap. From germline, CDR1 is MDHEN and CDR2 SYDVKM. CDR3 coding DNA: TGTGCCAGCAGTTTATTTGGTGAACGGGGAGAGACCCAGTACTTC. It codes for CASSLFGERGETQYF. Full variable domain (remainder filled in from reference TRBV28 and TRBJ2-5): DVKVTQSSRYLVKRTGEKVFLECVQDMDHENMFWYRQDPGLGLRLIYFSYDVKMKEKGDIPEGYSVSREKKERFSLILESASTNQTSMYLCASSLFGERGETQYFGPGTRLLVL.

This clonotype turned up a few times. This chain uses TRBV9 with TRBJ1-6; D gene unclear. The CDR3 totals 13 residues. Looked up from germline, CDR1 is SGDLS and CDR2 is YYNGEE. Trimming removed 0 bases at V and 7 bases at J, with 5 bases between. Here the CDR3 DNA reads TGTGCCAGCAGCGTAGACTCCAATTCACCCCTCCACTTT. Translation: CASSVDSNSPLHF.

This sequence joins TRBV20-1 and TRBJ2-3, with TRBD2 as a possible D gene (6 bases). Germline V gives CDR1 DFQATT, CDR2 SNEGSKA (reference sequence). V lost 1 base and J lost 0, with 11 bases in between. This CDR3 is 15 amino acids long. The CDR3 DNA is TGCAGTGCTAGAGCGGACTACGCTAGCACAGATACGCAGTATTTT. Amino acid sequence: CSARADYASTDTQYF.

The V gene is TRBV2, the J gene TRBJ2-3; 7 bases line up with TRBD2. CDR3 length: 15 residues. V was clipped by 7 bases and J by 2 bases; unmatched bases: 9. Germline CDR1 is SNHLY and CDR2 is FYNNEI. The CDR3 loop reads CASKKGLGPTDTQYF. The CDR3 DNA is TGTGCCAGCAAGAAAGGACTAGGCCCCACAGATACGCAGTATTTT.

This rearrangement joins TRBV29-1 to TRBJ2-1; TRBD2 aligns across 8 bases. This CDR3 contains 13 residues. The V segment lost 2 bases and the J segment 5 bases; nucleotides outside the gene matches: 2. Germline V gene lookup returns CDR1 SQVTM and CDR2 ANQGSEA. This CDR3 reads CSVEKLADNEQFF. The CDR3 DNA reads TGCAGCGTTGAAAAACTAGCGGACAATGAGCAGTTCTTC.

This clonotype appeared many times. The chain joins TRBV5-1 to TRBJ2-5; TRBD1 is a possible D gene (6 bases). CDR1 and CDR2 from the germline V gene are SGHRS and YFSETQ. This CDR3 comprises 14 residues. Trimming stripped 4 bases from V and 5 bases from J, with 15 bases between. CDR3 in amino acids: CASSPTTGSETQYF. CDR3 sequence (DNA): TGCGCCAGCAGCCCTACGACAGGCTCGGAGACCCAGTACTTC.

This chain connects TRBV9 to TRBJ2-3; D is perhaps TRBD2 (6 bases). From germline, CDR1 is SGDLS and CDR2 YYNGEE. Trimming shortened V by 3 bases and J by 7 bases, and 9 bases separated the two germline ends. There are 12 residues in the CDR3. In DNA form, the CDR3 reads TGTGCCAGCAGCGCTAGCGCCTATACGCAGTATTTT. This sequence encodes CASSASAYTQYF.

The V gene is TRBV11-2, the J gene TRBJ1-4; D is undetermined. The CDR3 has 18 residues. V was pared by 1 base and J by 6 bases, with 21 bases between. The germline V gene has CDR1 SGHAT and CDR2 FQNNGV. CDR3 sequence: CASSLVGRAAGAYEKLFF. CDR3 nucleotide sequence: TGTGCCAGCAGCTTAGTCGGACGCGCGGCGGGTGCTTATGAAAAACTGTTTTTT. Supplemented by reference TRBV11-2 and TRBJ1-4, the full variable domain reads EAGVAQSPRYKIIEKRQSVAFWCNPISGHATLYWYQQILGQGPKLLIQFQNNGVVDDSQLPKDRFSAERLKGVDSTLKIQPAKLEDSAVYLCASSLVGRAAGAYEKLFFGSGTQLSVL.

This clonotype was counted between two and nine times. The junction departs from the called germline gene at one end, perhaps through a read error. The chain uses TRBV2 and TRBJ2-7; a possible D gene is TRBD2 (5 bases). CDR3 length: 15 amino acids. CDR1 SNHLY and CDR2 FYNNEI come from the germline V gene. The CDR3 loop is CVSSDGGLLSYEQYF. CDR3 nucleotide sequence: TGTGTCAGCAGTGACGGCGGACTCCTGTCCTACGAGCAGTACTTC.

With regard to this clonotype: A read error may produce the germline difference seen at one junction end. The J gene is TRBJ2-3, the V gene TRBV11-2; 10 bases are shared with TRBD2. The CDR3 runs 13 residues. Germline assignment: CDR1 SGHAT and CDR2 FQNNGV. In nucleotides, the CDR3 is TGTGCCAGCAGCCTTCGTCTACTAGCGGGAACGGATTTT. Protein: CASSLRLLAGTDF.

This clonotype was counted ten times or more. This chain joins TRBV4-3 and TRBJ2-7, with D possibly matching TRBD1 (5 bases). With 4 bases removed from V and 2 bases from J, the gap between germline ends came to 15 bases. The CDR3 sequence is 15 residues long. The germline gives CDR1 LGHNA, CDR2 YSLEER. The CDR3, as DNA: TGCGCCAGCAGCCCACAGGTTGAACTTCCCTACGAGCAGTACTTC. Translated: CASSPQVELPYEQYF.

Ten or more counts support this clonotype. V and J are TRBV20-1 and TRBJ2-2; 7 nucleotides agree with TRBD1. V dropped 6 bases and J dropped 1; count of bases not matched to a gene: 8. Germline CDR1 DFQATT, CDR2 SNEGSKA (reference sequence). The CDR3 spans 15 residues. The CDR3 DNA is TGCAGTGCACCTAGAGGGGGCGGGAACACCGGGGAGCTGTTTTTT. It encodes CSAPRGGGNTGELFF.

Comments on this clonotype: A much larger clone lies a single base off, so this may be a read error. The V and J genes are TRBV28 and TRBJ2-5; D uncertain. The CDR3 runs 16 residues. The V gene's germline CDR1 is MDHEN and CDR2 SYDVKM. CDR3 in amino acids: CASIPSPQNHQKTQYF. The CDR3 DNA reads as TGTGCCAGCATCCCATCGCCCCAGAACCACCAAAAGACCCAGTACTTC. The full variable domain, completed using reference TRBV28 and TRBJ2-5, is DVKVTQSSRYLVKRTGEKVFLECVQDMDHENMFWYRQDPGLGLRLIYFSYDVKMKEKGDIPEGYSVSREKKERFSLILESASTNQTSMYLCASIPSPQNHQKTQYFGPGTRLLVL.

V is TRBV6-1 and J is TRBJ2-5; 8 bases agree with TRBD1. V lost 4 bases, J lost 0 bases, and 7 bases stayed unmatched. CDR1 is MNHNS and CDR2 is SASEGT in the germline V gene. This CDR3 spans 16 amino acids. CDR3 nucleotide sequence: TGTGCCAGCAGTGGACAGGGGATACCGTACCAAGAGACCCAGTACTTC. Its translation: CASSGQGIPYQETQYF.

This clonotype was detected only a few times. The chain carries TRBV20-1 and TRBJ1-5, with a possible D match to TRBD1 (5 bases). Germline-derived CDR1 and CDR2 are DFQATT and SNEGSKA (reference sequence). This CDR3 is built from 14 residues. V was cut by 6 bases and J by 6 bases, with 18 bases left in between. The CDR3 here is CSAEPRGFIQPQHF. CDR3 coding DNA: TGCAGTGCCGAACCAAGGGGCTTTATTCAGCCCCAGCATTTT.

This clonotype was counted a few times. J is TRBJ1-1 and V is TRBV4-3; maybe TRBD1 (5 bases). Germline V CDR1 and CDR2: LGHNA, YSLEER. V lost 4 bases and J lost 3, with 12 bases in between. The CDR3 is made up of 14 amino acids. The CDR3 coding sequence is TGCGCCAGCAGCCGGGCAGGGTCGTACACTGAAGCTTTCTTT. Protein: CASSRAGSYTEAFF.

The chain employs TRBV6-2 or TRBV6-3 and TRBJ2-2, with TRBD1 matching 9 bases. Losses at the gene ends were 7 bases for V and 6 bases for J; bases not matched to a gene: 3. This CDR3 spans 13 amino acids. The germline gives CDR1 MNHEY, CDR2 SVGEGT. This CDR3 reads CASIQGASGELFF. DNA of the CDR3: TGTGCCAGCATACAGGGGGCTTCCGGGGAGCTGTTTTTT.

This clonotype was seen at least ten times. V and J are TRBV20-1 and TRBJ2-3, with D possibly TRBD2 on 6 matching bases. The V end was cut by 6 bases, the J end by 2 bases, with 15 bases between. This CDR3 comprises 14 residues. Per the germline V gene, CDR1 is DFQATT and CDR2 is SNEGSKA (reference sequence). The CDR3 protein is CSAYRAGFTDTQYF. As DNA, the CDR3 is TGCAGTGCCTATCGGGCGGGGTTCACAGATACGCAGTATTTT.

In this sample, this clonotype turned up a few times. The chain is built from TRBV4-3 and TRBJ2-1, with a weak D call TRBD2 (7 bases). The CDR3 totals 14 residues. Germline V lookup: CDR1 LGHNA, CDR2 YSLEER. Between the trimmed V and J ends, which lost 0 bases and 10 bases, there was a span of 13 bases. As DNA, the CDR3 is TGCGCCAGCAGCCAAGATAGGGAGGGGGTGGAGCAGTTCTTC. The encoded protein is CASSQDREGVEQFF.

The chain couples TRBV20-1 to TRBJ2-2; 8 bases align to TRBD1. V shed 5 bases, J shed 4 bases, and the junction held 3 bases outside the gene matches. This CDR3 is built from 13 residues. Germline V gives CDR1 DFQATT, CDR2 SNEGSKA (reference sequence). As DNA, the CDR3 is TGCAGTGCTGGACAGGGTTCCACCGGGGAGCTGTTTTTT. The encoded protein is CSAGQGSTGELFF.

This chain links TRBV7-8 with TRBJ2-3, with D tentatively TRBD2 (6 bases). V was shortened by 5 bases and J by 6 bases, with 9 bases between the two germline ends. The CDR3 has 12 residues. The V gene's germline CDR1 is SGHVS and CDR2 FQNEAQ. The CDR3 spells CASSRDWDTQYF. Here the CDR3 DNA reads TGTGCCAGCAGCCGGGACTGGGATACGCAGTATTTT.

This sequence joins TRBV6-2 or TRBV6-3 and TRBJ2-2, with 15 bases aligning to TRBD2. This CDR3 has 19 residues. The germline V gene has CDR1 MNHEY and CDR2 SVGEGT. Germline trimming cut 7 bases from V and 6 bases from J; bases unmatched to any gene: 15. The DNA for the CDR3 is TGTGCCAGCACCCCCGGGACTAGCGGGAGGTCCTCGATGGCCGGGGAGCTGTTTTTT. It translates to CASTPGTSGRSSMAGELFF.

The chain recombines TRBV10-3 with TRBJ2-7, with D unresolved. Germline V gene sequence: CDR1 ENHRY, CDR2 SYGVKD. The CDR3 contains 12 residues. Trimming shortened V by 3 bases and J by 5 bases, and 8 bases separated the two germline ends. CDR3: CAISEGFNEQYF. CDR3 nucleotides: TGTGCCATCAGTGAAGGATTCAACGAGCAGTACTTC.

This clonotype occurred many times. This chain uses TRBV15 with TRBJ2-5; 7 bases align to TRBD2. The ends lost 3 bases at V and 3 bases at J; junction bases unmatched: 7. CDR3 length equals 15 residues. Germline-derived CDR1 and CDR2 are LNHNV and YYDKDF (reference sequence). CDR3 residues: CATSSWGLSEETQYF. For the CDR3, the DNA is TGTGCCACCAGCAGCTGGGGACTATCCGAAGAGACCCAGTACTTC.

The chain combines TRBV6-1 with TRBJ1-3; 8 positions agree with TRBD1. V lost 6 bases to trimming and J lost 6 bases; unmatched junction nucleotides: 7. CDR3 length: 14 residues. Germline values: CDR1 MNHNS, CDR2 SASEGT. The CDR3 loop is CASRSGGQENTIYF. The CDR3 region has the DNA TGTGCCAGCAGATCAGGGGGCCAGGAAAACACCATATATTTT.

The chain is built from TRBV7-2 and TRBJ2-5; no reliable D call. Per germline, CDR1 SGHTA and CDR2 FQGNSA. V dropped 1 base and J dropped 5 bases, with 8 bases sitting between them. The CDR3 covers 13 residues. The CDR3 loop reads CASSLGPRETQYF. CDR3 coding DNA: TGTGCCAGCAGCTTAGGCCCTAGGGAGACCCAGTACTTC.

This clonotype has ten or more counts. The chain carries TRBV7-2 and TRBJ2-3; no definite D call. This CDR3 is built from 16 residues. The germline V gene encodes CDR1 SGHTA and CDR2 FQGNSA. V was clipped by 8 bases and J by 0 bases, with 18 bases between them. The CDR3 nucleotides are TGTGCCAGCGGGTCAGGTTGGGCCTCTAGCACAGATACGCAGTATTTT. Its translation is CASGSGWASSTDTQYF.

The chain's CDR3 is CASKLILSSYEQYF. DNA for the CDR3: TGTGCCAGCAAGCTGATCCTCAGCTCCTACGAGCAGTACTTC. The chain has TRBV13 and TRBJ2-7; D gene uncertain. The CDR3 sequence is 14 residues long. Germline CDR1 PRHDT, CDR2 FYEKMQ (reference sequence). V gave up 7 bases and J gave up 0 bases, with 13 bases separating them.

The J gene is TRBJ2-7, the V gene TRBV2, with D possibly TRBD2 on 6 matching bases. Germline values: CDR1 SNHLY, CDR2 FYNNEI. V dropped 1 base and J dropped 3 bases, with 10 bases sitting between them. This CDR3 region has 14 residues. The CDR3 bases are TGTGCCAGCAGTGAAGGTCCGGGGGTCTACGAGCAGTACTTC. Amino acid sequence: CASSEGPGVYEQYF.

V is TRBV12-3 or TRBV12-4 and J is TRBJ1-1; 8 nucleotides match TRBD1. V gave up 6 bases and J gave up 3 bases; unmatched junction bases: 3. The CDR3 runs 13 residues. The CDR3 sequence is CASREDRDTEAFF. For the CDR3, the DNA is TGTGCCAGCAGGGAGGACAGGGACACTGAAGCTTTCTTT.